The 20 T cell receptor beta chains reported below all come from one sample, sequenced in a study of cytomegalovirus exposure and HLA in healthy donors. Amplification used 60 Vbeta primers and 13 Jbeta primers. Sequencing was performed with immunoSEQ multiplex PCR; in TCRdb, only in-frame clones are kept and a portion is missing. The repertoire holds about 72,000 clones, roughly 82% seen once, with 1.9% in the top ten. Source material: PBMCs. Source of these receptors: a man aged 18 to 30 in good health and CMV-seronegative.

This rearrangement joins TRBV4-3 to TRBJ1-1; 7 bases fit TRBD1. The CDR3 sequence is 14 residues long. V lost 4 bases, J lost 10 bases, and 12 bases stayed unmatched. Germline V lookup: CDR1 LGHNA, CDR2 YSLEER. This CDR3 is CASSPSTGARGAFF. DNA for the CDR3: TGCGCCAGCAGCCCCAGCACAGGGGCGAGGGGAGCTTTCTTT.

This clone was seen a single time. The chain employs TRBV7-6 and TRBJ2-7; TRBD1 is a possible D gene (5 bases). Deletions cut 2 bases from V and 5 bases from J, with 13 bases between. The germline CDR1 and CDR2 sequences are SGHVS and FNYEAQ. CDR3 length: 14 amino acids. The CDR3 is CASSLIGATDEQYF. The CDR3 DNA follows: TGTGCCAGCAGCTTAATTGGGGCTACCGACGAGCAGTACTTC.

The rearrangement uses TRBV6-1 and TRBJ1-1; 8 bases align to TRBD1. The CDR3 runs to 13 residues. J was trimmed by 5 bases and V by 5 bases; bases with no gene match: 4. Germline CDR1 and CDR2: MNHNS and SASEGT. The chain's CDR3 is CASSRTGLTEAFF. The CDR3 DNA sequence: TGTGCCAGCAGTCGGACAGGGTTGACTGAAGCTTTCTTT.

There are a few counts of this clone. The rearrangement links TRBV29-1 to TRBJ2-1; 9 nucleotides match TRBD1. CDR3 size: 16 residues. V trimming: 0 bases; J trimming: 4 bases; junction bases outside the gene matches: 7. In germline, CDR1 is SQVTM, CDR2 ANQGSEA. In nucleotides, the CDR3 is TGCAGCGTTGAAGAGGGGACAGGGTTTCTTTACAATGAGCAGTTCTTC. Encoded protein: CSVEEGTGFLYNEQFF.

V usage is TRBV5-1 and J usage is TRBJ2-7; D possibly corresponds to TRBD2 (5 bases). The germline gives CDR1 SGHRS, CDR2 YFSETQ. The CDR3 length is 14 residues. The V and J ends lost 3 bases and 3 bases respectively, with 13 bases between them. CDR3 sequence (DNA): TGCGCCAGCAGCTGGAGGACCAGAAGCTACGAGCAGTACTTC. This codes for CASSWRTRSYEQYF. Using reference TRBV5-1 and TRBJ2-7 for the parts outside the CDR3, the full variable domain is KAGVTQTPRYLIKTRGQQVTLSCSPISGHRSVSWYQQTPGQGLQFLFEYFSETQRNKGNFPGRFSGRQFSNSRSEMNVSTLELGDSALYLCASSWRTRSYEQYFGPGTRLTVT.

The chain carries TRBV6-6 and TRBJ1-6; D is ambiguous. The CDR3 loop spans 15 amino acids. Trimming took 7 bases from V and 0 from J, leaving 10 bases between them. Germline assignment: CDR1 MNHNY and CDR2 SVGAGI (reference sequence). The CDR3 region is CASTQVSSYNSPLHF. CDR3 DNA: TGTGCCAGCACTCAAGTGAGCTCCTATAATTCACCCCTCCACTTT.

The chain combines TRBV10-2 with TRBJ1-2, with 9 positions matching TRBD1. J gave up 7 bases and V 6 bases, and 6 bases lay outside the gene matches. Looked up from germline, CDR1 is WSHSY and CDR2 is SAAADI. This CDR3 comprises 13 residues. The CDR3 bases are TGCGCCAGCAGCCCGGGACAGGGAAGTGGCTACACCTTC. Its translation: CASSPGQGSGYTF.

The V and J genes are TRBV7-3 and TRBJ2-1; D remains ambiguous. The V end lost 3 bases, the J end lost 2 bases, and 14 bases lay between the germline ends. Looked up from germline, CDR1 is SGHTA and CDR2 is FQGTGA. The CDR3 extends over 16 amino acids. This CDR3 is CASSFLGIGPYNEQFF. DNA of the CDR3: TGTGCCAGCAGCTTCCTCGGAATTGGGCCCTACAATGAGCAGTTCTTC.

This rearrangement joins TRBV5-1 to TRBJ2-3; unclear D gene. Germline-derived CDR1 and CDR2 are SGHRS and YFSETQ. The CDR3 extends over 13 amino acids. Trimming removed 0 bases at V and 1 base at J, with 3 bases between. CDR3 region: CASSLGGTDTQYF. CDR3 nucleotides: TGCGCCAGCAGCTTGGGCGGCACAGATACGCAGTATTTT.

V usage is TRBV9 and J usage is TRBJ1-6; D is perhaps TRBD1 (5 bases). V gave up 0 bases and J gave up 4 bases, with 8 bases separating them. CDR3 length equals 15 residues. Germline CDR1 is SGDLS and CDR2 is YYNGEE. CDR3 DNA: TGTGCCAGCAGCGTAGAAGGGGAATATAATTCACCCCTCCACTTT. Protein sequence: CASSVEGEYNSPLHF.

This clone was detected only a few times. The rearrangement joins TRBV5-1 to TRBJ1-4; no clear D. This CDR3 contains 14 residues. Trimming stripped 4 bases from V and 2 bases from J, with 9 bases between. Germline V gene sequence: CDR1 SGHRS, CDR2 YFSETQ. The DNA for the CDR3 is TGCGCCAGCAGCCAAGGGAGGACTAATGAAAAACTGTTTTTT. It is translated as CASSQGRTNEKLFF.

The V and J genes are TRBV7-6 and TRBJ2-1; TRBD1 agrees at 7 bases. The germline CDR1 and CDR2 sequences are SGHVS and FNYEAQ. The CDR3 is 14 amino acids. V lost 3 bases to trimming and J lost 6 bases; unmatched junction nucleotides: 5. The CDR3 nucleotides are TGTGCCAGCAGCTTGTCCGGGACAGTCAATGAGCAGTTCTTC. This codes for CASSLSGTVNEQFF.

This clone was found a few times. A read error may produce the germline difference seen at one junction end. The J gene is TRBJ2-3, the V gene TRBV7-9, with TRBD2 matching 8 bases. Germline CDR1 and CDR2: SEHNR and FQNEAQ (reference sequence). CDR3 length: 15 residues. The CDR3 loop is CSSSFPTSGTDTQYF. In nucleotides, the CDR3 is TGTTCCAGCAGCTTCCCGACTAGCGGCACAGATACGCAGTATTTT. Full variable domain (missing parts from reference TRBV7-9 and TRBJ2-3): DTGVSQNPRHKITKRGQNVTFRCDPISEHNRLYWYRQTLGQGPEFLTYFQNEAQLEKSRLLSDRFSAERPKGSFSTLEIQRTEQGDSAMYLCSSSFPTSGTDTQYFGPGTRLTVL.

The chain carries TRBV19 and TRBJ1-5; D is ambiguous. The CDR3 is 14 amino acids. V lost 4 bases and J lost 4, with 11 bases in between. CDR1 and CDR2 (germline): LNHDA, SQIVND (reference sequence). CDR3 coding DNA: TGTGCCAGTAGTACGGGAGGTGGGAATCAGCCCCAGCATTTT. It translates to CASSTGGGNQPQHF.

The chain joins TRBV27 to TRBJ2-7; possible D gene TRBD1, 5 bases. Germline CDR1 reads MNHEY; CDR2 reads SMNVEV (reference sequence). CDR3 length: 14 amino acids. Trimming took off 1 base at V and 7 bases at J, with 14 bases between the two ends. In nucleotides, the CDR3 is TGTGCCAGCAGTTTATGGGGCACAGGCTTGGAGCAGTACTTC. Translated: CASSLWGTGLEQYF.

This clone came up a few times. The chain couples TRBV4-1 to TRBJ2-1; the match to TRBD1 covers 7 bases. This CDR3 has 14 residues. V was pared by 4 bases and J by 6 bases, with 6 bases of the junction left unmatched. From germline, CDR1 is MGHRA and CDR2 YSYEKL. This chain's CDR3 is CASSLLRQGNEQFF. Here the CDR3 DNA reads TGCGCCAGCAGCCTCCTCCGACAGGGCAATGAGCAGTTCTTC.

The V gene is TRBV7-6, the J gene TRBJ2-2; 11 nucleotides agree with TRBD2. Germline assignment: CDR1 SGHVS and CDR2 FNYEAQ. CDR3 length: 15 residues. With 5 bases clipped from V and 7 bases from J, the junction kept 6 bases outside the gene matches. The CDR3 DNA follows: TGTGCCAGCAGCACTCTAGCGGGGGGCGGCGGGGAGCTGTTTTTT. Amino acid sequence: CASSTLAGGGGELFF.

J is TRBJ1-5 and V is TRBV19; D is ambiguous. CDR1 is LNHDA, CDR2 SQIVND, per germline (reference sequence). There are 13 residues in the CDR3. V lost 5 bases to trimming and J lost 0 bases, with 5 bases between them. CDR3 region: CASSYSSNQPQHF. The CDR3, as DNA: TGTGCCAGTAGTTACAGTAGCAATCAGCCCCAGCATTTT. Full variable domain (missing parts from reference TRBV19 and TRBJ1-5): DGGITQSPKYLFRKEGQNVTLSCEQNLNHDAMYWYRQDPGQGLRLIYYSQIVNDFQKGDIAEGYSVSREKKESFPLTVTSAQKNPTAFYLCASSYSSNQPQHFGDGTRLSIL.

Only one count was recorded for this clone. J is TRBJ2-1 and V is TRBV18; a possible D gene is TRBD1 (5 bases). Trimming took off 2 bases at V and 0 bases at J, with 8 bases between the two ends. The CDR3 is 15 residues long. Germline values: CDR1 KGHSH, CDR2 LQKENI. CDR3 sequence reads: CASSPDQGSYNEQFF. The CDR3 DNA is TGTGCCAGCTCACCAGATCAGGGCTCCTACAATGAGCAGTTCTTC. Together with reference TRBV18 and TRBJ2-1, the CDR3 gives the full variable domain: NAGVMQNPRHLVRRRGQEARLRCSPMKGHSHVYWYRQLPEEGLKFMVYLQKENIIDESGMPKERFSAEFPKEGPSILRIQQVVRGDSAAYFCASSPDQGSYNEQFFGPGTRLTVL.

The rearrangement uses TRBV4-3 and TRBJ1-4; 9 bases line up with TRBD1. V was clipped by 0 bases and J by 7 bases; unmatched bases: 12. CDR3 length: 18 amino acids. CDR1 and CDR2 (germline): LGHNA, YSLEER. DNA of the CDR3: TGCGCCAGCAGCCAAGAGGACCACAGGGGGCTCAGTGTTGAAAAACTGTTTTTT. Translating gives CASSQEDHRGLSVEKLFF.